These 26 T cell receptor beta chains came from one sample sequenced in a study of blood T cell repertoires in COVID-19. Repertoires were generated with immunoSEQ multiplex PCR, while TCRdb's copy carries only in-frame clones and drops some. This sample has 200,000 to 250,000 clones; almost 85% occur once, and the top ten carry about 12%. Sequenced input: peripheral blood. Every receptor here comes from a woman in her thirties or forties with acute or convalescent COVID-19.

V and J are TRBV2 and TRBJ2-5; tentative D call: TRBD2 (7 bases). V was cut by 1 base and J by 5 bases, with 11 bases left in between. CDR1 is SNHLY, CDR2 FYNNEI, per germline. This CDR3 region has 14 residues. The CDR3 DNA reads as TGTGCCAGCAGTGAAGTGGCGGGGGCTGAGACCCAGTACTTC. Its protein is CASSEVAGAETQYF.

This chain joins TRBV24-1 and TRBJ1-1; no reliable D call. The CDR3 consists of 13 residues. Germline CDR1 KGHDR, CDR2 SFDVKD. V was cut by 9 bases and J by 1 base, with 11 bases left in between. DNA of the CDR3: TGTGCCACCCGAGGGCCAGCGAACACTGAAGCTTTCTTT. It yields the protein CATRGPANTEAFF.

The rearrangement links TRBV18 to TRBJ2-3; a possible D gene is TRBD1 (6 bases). The CDR3 is 17 amino acids. Germline assignment: CDR1 KGHSH and CDR2 LQKENI. The V gene lost 0 bases and the J gene lost 2 bases, with 15 bases spanning the gap. The CDR3 spells CASSPPGSVGATDTQYF. CDR3 nucleotide sequence: TGTGCCAGCTCACCACCGGGTTCAGTGGGGGCCACAGATACGCAGTATTTT.

The chain links TRBV19 to TRBJ1-1, with 9 positions matching TRBD1. V shed 7 bases, J shed 3 bases, and the junction held 6 bases outside the gene matches. Germline V CDR1 and CDR2: LNHDA, SQIVND (reference sequence). The CDR3 totals 14 residues. The CDR3 sequence: CASIPGTGHTEAFF. The CDR3 DNA sequence: TGTGCCAGTATTCCGGGGACAGGGCACACTGAAGCTTTCTTT.

The table lists this clone with many counts. The rearrangement uses TRBV19 and TRBJ2-7, with D perhaps matching TRBD2 (6 bases). V was trimmed by 3 bases and J by 7 bases, leaving 13 bases between them. From germline, CDR1 is LNHDA and CDR2 SQIVND (reference sequence). The CDR3 contains 13 residues. The CDR3 loop reads CASSILEGREQYF. The CDR3 DNA sequence: TGTGCCAGTAGTATTTTGGAGGGACGGGAGCAGTACTTC. Variable domain in full (rest from reference TRBV19 and TRBJ2-7): DGGITQSPKYLFRKEGQNVTLSCEQNLNHDAMYWYRQDPGQGLRLIYYSQIVNDFQKGDIAEGYSVSREKKESFPLTVTSAQKNPTAFYLCASSILEGREQYFGPGTRLTVT.

The CDR3 coding sequence is TGTGCCAGCAGTGAAGCGCTGAGGGCGCGAGCTTTCTTT. Its protein is CASSEALRARAFF. The chain couples TRBV6-1 to TRBJ1-1; no firm D call. V dropped 0 bases and J dropped 10 bases, with 12 bases sitting between them. Germline V lookup: CDR1 MNHNS, CDR2 SASEGT. The CDR3 covers 13 residues.

This chain links TRBV7-9 with TRBJ2-2, with 12 bases lining up with TRBD1. J lost 6 bases, V lost 4 bases, and 3 bases had no gene match. This CDR3 is 15 amino acids long. Germline assignment: CDR1 SEHNR and CDR2 FQNEAQ (reference sequence). The DNA of the CDR3 is TGTGCCAGCAGCTCGGGACAGGGGGCGGCCGGGGAGCTGTTTTTT. Protein: CASSSGQGAAGELFF.

The J gene is TRBJ1-2, the V gene TRBV12-3 or TRBV12-4; TRBD1 aligns across 7 bases. The length of the CDR3 is 13 residues. CDR3 in amino acids: CAIPRRGSYGYTF. The CDR3 DNA is TGTGCAATACCACGCAGGGGGAGTTATGGCTACACCTTC.

This clone was picked up one time. The chain carries TRBV3-1 (or the pseudogene TRBV3-2) and TRBJ2-1, with no clear D. V gave up 6 bases and J gave up 8 bases, with 14 bases separating them. Germline V CDR1 and CDR2: LGHDT, YNNKEL (reference sequence). This CDR3 has 13 residues. The CDR3 DNA is TGTGCCAGCAGACATGGAACTCGGGATGAGCAGTTCTTC. As protein: CASRHGTRDEQFF.

This clone was seen a handful of times. The J gene is TRBJ1-4, the V gene TRBV7-9; D is ambiguous. V shed 4 bases and J shed 6 bases, with 18 bases lying between them. Germline loops: CDR1 SEHNR, CDR2 FQNEAQ (reference sequence). The CDR3 loop spans 16 amino acids. Here the CDR3 reads CASSSRGSGRDEKLFF. The CDR3 bases are TGTGCCAGCAGCTCCCGAGGGTCCGGGAGGGATGAAAAACTGTTTTTT.

The sample holds one count of this clone. The chain combines TRBV5-1 with TRBJ2-7, with D tentatively TRBD2 (5 bases). Trimming cost V 3 bases and J 0 bases, with 7 bases left between them. Germline loops: CDR1 SGHRS, CDR2 YFSETQ. The CDR3 has 13 amino acids. The CDR3 coding sequence is TGCGCCAGCAGCTGGACTGTCTCCTACGAGCAGTACTTC. Translated, it gives CASSWTVSYEQYF.

This chain connects TRBV18 to TRBJ2-2; 7 nucleotides line up with TRBD1. In germline, CDR1 is KGHSH, CDR2 LQKENI. V was pared by 5 bases and J by 6 bases, with 12 bases of the junction left unmatched. CDR3 size: 16 residues. The CDR3 DNA sequence: TGTGCCAGCTCAACTTACTCCGGGACAGCCGCCGGGGAGCTGTTTTTT. Translating it yields CASSTYSGTAAGELFF. The variable domain in full, with the rest retrieved from reference TRBV18 and TRBJ2-2, is NAGVMQNPRHLVRRRGQEARLRCSPMKGHSHVYWYRQLPEEGLKFMVYLQKENIIDESGMPKERFSAEFPKEGPSILRIQQVVRGDSAAYFCASSTYSGTAAGELFFGEGSRLTVL.

The chain recombines TRBV10-3 with TRBJ1-1; maybe TRBD1 (5 bases). V was trimmed by 0 bases and J by 1 base, leaving 6 bases between them. Germline V gene data show CDR1 as ENHRY and CDR2 as SYGVKD. This CDR3 is 14 amino acids long. CDR3 in amino acids: CAISESDKNTEAFF. The CDR3, as DNA: TGTGCCATCAGTGAGTCGGACAAGAACACTGAAGCTTTCTTT.

The chain couples TRBV19 to TRBJ1-6; tentative D call: TRBD1 (6 bases). In germline, CDR1 is LNHDA, CDR2 SQIVND (reference sequence). The CDR3 is made up of 14 amino acids. V was clipped by 6 bases and J by 13 bases, with 19 bases between them. CDR3 protein: CASSTGQNQLPLHF. CDR3 in DNA: TGTGCCAGTAGCACCGGACAGAATCAACTGCCCCTCCACTTT.

The chain is built from TRBV24-1 and TRBJ1-2; D uncertain. Germline V gene lookup returns CDR1 KGHDR and CDR2 SFDVKD. CDR3 length: 15 amino acids. Trimming took off 3 bases at V and 6 bases at J, with 16 bases between the two ends. The CDR3 region has the DNA TGTGCCACCAGTGATAAGGCTGAGGTCCTCCATGGCTACACCTTC. As protein: CATSDKAEVLHGYTF.

This chain's CDR3 is CASSTGSGDNSPLHF. The CDR3 region has the DNA TGTGCCAGTAGCACAGGGTCCGGTGACAATTCACCCCTCCACTTT. The rearrangement uses TRBV19 and TRBJ1-6, with a tentative D call TRBD1 (6 bases). V lost 6 bases and J lost 7, with 16 bases in between. Germline loops: CDR1 LNHDA, CDR2 SQIVND (reference sequence). CDR3 length: 15 residues.

The rearrangement links TRBV30 to TRBJ1-1; 7 nucleotides line up with TRBD1. This CDR3 is built from 14 residues. J was trimmed by 0 bases and V by 3 bases; bases with no gene match: 4. Germline values: CDR1 GTSNPN, CDR2 SVGIG (reference sequence). The CDR3 spells CAWRTGTMNTEAFF. Written as DNA, the CDR3 is TGTGCCTGGAGGACAGGGACCATGAACACTGAAGCTTTCTTT.

This clone showed up just once. J is TRBJ2-7 and V is TRBV27; 10 bases are a match to TRBD1. V trimming: 5 bases; J trimming: 9 bases; junction bases outside the gene matches: 16. CDR3 length: 16 amino acids. In germline, CDR1 is MNHEY, CDR2 SMNVEV (reference sequence). This CDR3 is CASSPWTGTGDTGQYF. The DNA of the CDR3 is TGTGCCAGCAGTCCATGGACTGGGACAGGGGATACTGGGCAGTACTTC.

The CDR3 loop is CASSLVRRNEQFF. The CDR3 nucleotides are TGTGCCAGCAGCTTAGTCAGGCGTAATGAGCAGTTCTTC. The chain couples TRBV7-8 to TRBJ2-1; D remains ambiguous. CDR3 length: 13 amino acids. Germline V gene lookup returns CDR1 SGHVS and CDR2 FQNEAQ. V dropped 1 base and J dropped 7 bases, with 8 bases sitting between them.

This CDR3 is CASSLNLGQSTDTQYF. CDR3 nucleotides: TGTGCCAGCAGCCTCAACCTGGGACAGTCCACAGATACGCAGTATTTT. The chain carries TRBV27 and TRBJ2-3; 7 bases agree with TRBD1. The length of the CDR3 is 16 residues. In germline, CDR1 is MNHEY, CDR2 SMNVEV (reference sequence). The J segment lost 2 bases and the V segment lost 6 bases, leaving 11 bases of the junction unmatched.

The chain has TRBV6-1 and TRBJ2-3; 7 bases are a match to TRBD1. V gave up 3 bases and J gave up 2 bases; unmatched junction bases: 2. The CDR3 totals 14 residues. Germline V gives CDR1 MNHNS, CDR2 SASEGT. CDR3 loop: CASSDRGYTDTQYF. Here the CDR3 DNA reads TGTGCCAGCAGTGACAGGGGGTACACAGATACGCAGTATTTT.

In DNA, the CDR3 is TGTGCTACTGGAACGGGAATCGGGGAGCTGTTTTTT. Protein sequence: CATGTGIGELFF. The chain joins TRBV6-5 to TRBJ2-2, with D possibly being TRBD2 (5 bases). The CDR3 totals 12 residues. Per the germline V gene, CDR1 is MNHEY and CDR2 is SVGAGI.

The rearrangement uses TRBV19 and TRBJ1-3; D not resolved. The CDR3 loop spans 13 amino acids. The V gene's germline CDR1 is LNHDA and CDR2 SQIVND (reference sequence). The ends were cut back, 7 bases at V and 12 bases at J, with 19 bases in the middle. This chain's CDR3 is CASKSGSAADIYF. Here the CDR3 DNA reads TGTGCCAGTAAATCTGGGTCAGCTGCGGACATATATTTT.

This sequence joins TRBV5-1 and TRBJ2-7; 7 nucleotides agree with TRBD1. Germline lookup yields CDR1 SGHRS and CDR2 YFSETQ. Germline trimming cut 3 bases from V and 3 bases from J; bases unmatched to any gene: 6. CDR3 length: 14 amino acids. CDR3 region: CASSSDRALYEQYF. DNA for the CDR3: TGCGCCAGCAGCTCTGACAGGGCCCTCTACGAGCAGTACTTC. The variable domain in full, with the rest retrieved from reference TRBV5-1 and TRBJ2-7, is KAGVTQTPRYLIKTRGQQVTLSCSPISGHRSVSWYQQTPGQGLQFLFEYFSETQRNKGNFPGRFSGRQFSNSRSEMNVSTLELGDSALYLCASSSDRALYEQYFGPGTRLTVT.

This clone was found a few times. The CDR3: CASSLGGSGTDTQYF. The CDR3 DNA reads as TGTGCCAGTAGTTTAGGAGGTTCAGGCACAGATACGCAGTATTTT. The V call is TRBV19, the J call TRBJ2-3, with a possible D match to TRBD2 (5 bases). Trimming left V 5 bases short and J 1 base short, with 13 bases between. Germline CDR1 is LNHDA and CDR2 is SQIVND (reference sequence). The CDR3 contains 15 residues.

CDR3 nucleotides: TGTGCCAGCAGTTCCGGTTCACTATTTGGCTACACCTTC. This sequence encodes CASSSGSLFGYTF. This chain connects TRBV27 to TRBJ1-2; D remains ambiguous. The CDR3 length is 13 residues. The V end lost 4 bases, the J end lost 7 bases, and 13 bases lay between the germline ends. Per the germline V gene, CDR1 is MNHEY and CDR2 is SMNVEV (reference sequence).